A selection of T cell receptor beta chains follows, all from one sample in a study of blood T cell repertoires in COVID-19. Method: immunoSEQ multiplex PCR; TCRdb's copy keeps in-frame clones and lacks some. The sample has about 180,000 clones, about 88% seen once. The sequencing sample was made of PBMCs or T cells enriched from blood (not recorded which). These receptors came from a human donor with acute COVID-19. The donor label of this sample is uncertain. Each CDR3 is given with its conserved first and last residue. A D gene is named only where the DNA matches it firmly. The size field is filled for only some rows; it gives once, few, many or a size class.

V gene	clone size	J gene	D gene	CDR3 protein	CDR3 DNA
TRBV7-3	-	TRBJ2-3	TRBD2	CASSPTSGGAFHTQYF	TGTGCCAGCAGCCCGACTAGCGGGGGGGCATTCCATACGCAGTATTTT
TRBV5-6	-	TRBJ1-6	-	CASSLAGRGVSPLHF	TGTGCCAGCAGCTTGGCGGGCAGGGGTGTTTCACCCCTCCACTTT
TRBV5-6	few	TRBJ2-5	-	CASSFRTEGTQYF	TGTGCCAGCAGCTTTCGGACCGAGGGGACCCAGTACTTC
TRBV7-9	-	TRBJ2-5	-	CASSRYAAPQETQYF	TGTGCCAGCAGCCGGTATGCGGCACCCCAAGAGACCCAGTACTTC
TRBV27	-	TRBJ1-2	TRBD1	CASSLQGGYGYTF	TGTGCCAGCAGTTTACAGGGGGGTTATGGCTACACCTTC
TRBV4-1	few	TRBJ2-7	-	CASSPYPRGRSYEQYF	TGCGCCAGCAGCCCTTACCCCAGGGGCCGCTCCTACGAGCAGTACTTC
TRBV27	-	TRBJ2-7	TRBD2	CASSLRRGGVYEQYF	TGTGCCAGCAGTTTACGGCGCGGGGGGGTCTACGAGCAGTACTTC
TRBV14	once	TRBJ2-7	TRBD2	CASSQGLAGVREQYF	TGTGCCAGCAGCCAGGGACTAGCGGGGGTAAGGGAGCAGTACTTC
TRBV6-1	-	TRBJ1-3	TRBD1	CASSWQGARNTIYF	TGTGCCAGCAGCTGGCAGGGGGCGCGTAACACCATATATTTT
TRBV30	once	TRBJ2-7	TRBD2	CAWNGGYEQYF	TGTGCCTGGAACGGGGGGTACGAGCAGTACTTC
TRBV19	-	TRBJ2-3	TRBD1	CASTTGQGSTDTQYF	TGTGCCAGTACCACCGGACAGGGGAGCACAGATACGCAGTATTTT
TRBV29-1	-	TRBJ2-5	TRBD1	CSVDRGGTETQYF	TGCAGCGTAGACAGGGGGGGAACGGAGACCCAGTACTTC
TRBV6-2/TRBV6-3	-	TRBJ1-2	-	CASSKETGQKFYGYTF	TGTGCCAGCAGCAAAGAAACGGGACAAAAGTTCTATGGCTACACCTTC
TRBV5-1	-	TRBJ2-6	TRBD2	CASSLEVTSVSGANVLTF	TGCGCCAGCAGCTTGGAGGTGACTAGCGTCTCTGGGGCCAACGTCCTGACTTTC
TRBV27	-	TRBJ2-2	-	CASSWGRDTGELFF	TGTGCCAGCAGTTGGGGCAGGGACACCGGGGAGCTGTTTTTT
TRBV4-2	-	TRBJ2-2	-	CASSPLGASNTGELFF	TGTGCCAGCAGTCCATTGGGGGCTAGCAACACCGGGGAGCTGTTTTTT
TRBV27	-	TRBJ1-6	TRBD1	CASKPGQYNSPLHF	TGTGCCAGCAAACCGGGACAGTATAATTCACCCCTCCACTTT
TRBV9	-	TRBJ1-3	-	CASSGAWQTNSGNTIYF	TGTGCCAGCAGCGGGGCTTGGCAGACGAACTCTGGAAACACCATATATTTT
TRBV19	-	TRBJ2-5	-	CASSIVAADETQYF	TGTGCCAGTAGTATTGTGGCAGCGGACGAGACCCAGTACTTC
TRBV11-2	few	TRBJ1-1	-	CASSLAGGTTEAFF	TGTGCCAGCAGCTTAGCTGGGGGGACCACTGAAGCTTTCTTT
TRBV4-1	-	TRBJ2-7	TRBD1	CASSQVSRGLYEQYF	TGCGCCAGCAGCCAAGTTTCCAGGGGGCTCTACGAGCAGTACTTC
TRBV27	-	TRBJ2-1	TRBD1	CASSNRGGNEQFF	TGTGCCAGCAGCAACAGGGGTGGGAATGAGCAGTTCTTC
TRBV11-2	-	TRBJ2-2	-	CASSLAHAGTANTGELFF	TGTGCCAGCAGCTTAGCCCACGCGGGGACAGCGAACACCGGGGAGCTGTTTTTT
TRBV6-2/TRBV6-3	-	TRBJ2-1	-	CASSYSSRGGVPYNEQFF	TGTGCCAGCAGTTATTCTAGTCGGGGCGGGGTACCCTACAATGAGCAGTTCTTC
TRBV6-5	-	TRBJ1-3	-	CASSSIAGFGNTIYF	TGTGCCAGCAGTTCGATAGCCGGGTTTGGAAACACCATATATTTT
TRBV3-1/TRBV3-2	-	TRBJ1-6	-	CASSQVRTGNSPLHF	TGTGCCAGCAGCCAAGTACGCACAGGGAATTCACCCCTCCACTTT
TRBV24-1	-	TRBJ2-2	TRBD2	CATTGGGTNTGELFF	TGTGCCACCACGGGAGGGGGTACGAACACCGGGGAGCTGTTTTTT
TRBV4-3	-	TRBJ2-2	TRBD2	CASSQEASSSGVHGELFF	TGCGCCAGCAGCCAAGAGGCGAGTTCCAGCGGGGTCCACGGGGAGCTGTTTTTT
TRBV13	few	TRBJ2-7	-	CASSLRGAYEQYF	TGTGCCAGCAGCTTACGGGGTGCCTACGAGCAGTACTTC
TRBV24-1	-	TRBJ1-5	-	CATCQGSNQPQHF	TGTGCCACCTGCCAGGGTAGCAATCAGCCCCAGCATTTT